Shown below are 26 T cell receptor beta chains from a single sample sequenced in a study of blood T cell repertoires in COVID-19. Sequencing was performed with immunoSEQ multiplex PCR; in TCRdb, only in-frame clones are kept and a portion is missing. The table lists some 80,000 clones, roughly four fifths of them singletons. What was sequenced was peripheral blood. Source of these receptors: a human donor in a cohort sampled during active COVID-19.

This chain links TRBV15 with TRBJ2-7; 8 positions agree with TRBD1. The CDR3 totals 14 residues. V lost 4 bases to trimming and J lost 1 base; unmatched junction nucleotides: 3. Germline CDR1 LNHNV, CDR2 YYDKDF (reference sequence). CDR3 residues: CATSTDRGSYEQYF. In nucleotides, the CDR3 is TGTGCCACCAGCACCGACAGGGGATCCTACGAGCAGTACTTC.

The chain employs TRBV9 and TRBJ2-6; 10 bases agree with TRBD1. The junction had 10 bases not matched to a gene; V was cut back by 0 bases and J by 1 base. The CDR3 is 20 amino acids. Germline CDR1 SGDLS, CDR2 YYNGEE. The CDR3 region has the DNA TGTGCCAGCAGCGTAGCGCCTGGGACAGGGGTTGGTTCTGGGGCCAACGTCCTGACTTTC. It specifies CASSVAPGTGVGSGANVLTF.

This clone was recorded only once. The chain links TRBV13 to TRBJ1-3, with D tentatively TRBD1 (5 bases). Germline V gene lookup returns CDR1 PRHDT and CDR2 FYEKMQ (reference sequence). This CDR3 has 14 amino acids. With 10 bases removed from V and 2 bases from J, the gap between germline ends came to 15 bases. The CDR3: CATSLRETGNTIYF. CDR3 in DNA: TGTGCCACCTCACTCAGGGAAACTGGAAACACCATATATTTT.

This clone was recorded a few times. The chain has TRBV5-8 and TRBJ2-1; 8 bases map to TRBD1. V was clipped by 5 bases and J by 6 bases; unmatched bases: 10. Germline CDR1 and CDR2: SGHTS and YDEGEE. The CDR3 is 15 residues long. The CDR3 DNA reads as TGTGCCAGCAGTTATGGACAGGGTGTTGGCAATGAGCAGTTCTTC. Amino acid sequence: CASSYGQGVGNEQFF.

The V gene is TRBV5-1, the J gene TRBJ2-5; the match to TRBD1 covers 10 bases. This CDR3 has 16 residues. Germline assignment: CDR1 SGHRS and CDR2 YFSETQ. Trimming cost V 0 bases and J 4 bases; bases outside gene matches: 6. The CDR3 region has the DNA TGCGCCAGCAGCTTGGGGGACAGGGGTTCGGTAGAGACCCAGTACTTC. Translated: CASSLGDRGSVETQYF.

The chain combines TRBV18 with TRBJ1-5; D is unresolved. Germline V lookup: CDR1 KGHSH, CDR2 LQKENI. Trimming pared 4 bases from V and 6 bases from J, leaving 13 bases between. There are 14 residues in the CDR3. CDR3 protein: CASSQSPASQPQHF. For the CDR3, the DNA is TGTGCCAGCTCACAATCTCCAGCGTCTCAGCCCCAGCATTTT.

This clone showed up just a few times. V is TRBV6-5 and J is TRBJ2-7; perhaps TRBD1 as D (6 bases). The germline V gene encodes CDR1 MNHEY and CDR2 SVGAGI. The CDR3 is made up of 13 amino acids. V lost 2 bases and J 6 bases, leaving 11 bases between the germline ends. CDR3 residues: CASSYARGFEQYF. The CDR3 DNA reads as TGTGCCAGCAGTTACGCCAGGGGTTTCGAGCAGTACTTC.

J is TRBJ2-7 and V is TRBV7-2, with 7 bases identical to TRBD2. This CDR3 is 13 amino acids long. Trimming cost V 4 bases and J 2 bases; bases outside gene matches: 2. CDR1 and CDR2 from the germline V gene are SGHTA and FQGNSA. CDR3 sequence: CASSSSGTYEQYF. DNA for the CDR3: TGTGCCAGCAGCTCTAGCGGAACCTACGAGCAGTACTTC.

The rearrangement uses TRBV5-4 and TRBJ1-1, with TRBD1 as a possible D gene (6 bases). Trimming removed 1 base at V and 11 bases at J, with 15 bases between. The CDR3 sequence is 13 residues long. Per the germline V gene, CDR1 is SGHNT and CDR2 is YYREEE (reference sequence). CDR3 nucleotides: TGTGCCAGCAGCTTGTTTACGGGAGGGGGGGCTTTCTTT. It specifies CASSLFTGGGAFF.

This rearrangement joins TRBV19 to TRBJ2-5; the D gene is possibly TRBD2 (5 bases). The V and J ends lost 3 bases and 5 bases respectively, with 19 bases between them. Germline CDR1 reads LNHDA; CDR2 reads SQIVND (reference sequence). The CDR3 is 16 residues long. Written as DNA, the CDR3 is TGTGCCAGTAGTATTCATTGGGGTCTGAGCGGCGAGACCCAGTACTTC. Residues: CASSIHWGLSGETQYF.

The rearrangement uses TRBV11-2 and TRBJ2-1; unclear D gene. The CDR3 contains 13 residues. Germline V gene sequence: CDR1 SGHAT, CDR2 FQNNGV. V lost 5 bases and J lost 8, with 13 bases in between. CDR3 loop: CASSPRSRDEQFF. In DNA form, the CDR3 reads TGTGCCAGCAGCCCGCGGTCCCGGGATGAGCAGTTCTTC.

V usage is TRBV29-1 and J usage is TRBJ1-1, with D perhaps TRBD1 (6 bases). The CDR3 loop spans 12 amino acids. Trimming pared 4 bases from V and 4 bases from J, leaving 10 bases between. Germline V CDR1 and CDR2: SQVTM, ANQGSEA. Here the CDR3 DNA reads TGCAGCGTTGTAAGAGGGGGCACTGAAGCTTTCTTT. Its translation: CSVVRGGTEAFF. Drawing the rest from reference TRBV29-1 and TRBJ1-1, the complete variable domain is SAVISQKPSRDICQRGTSLTIQCQVDSQVTMMFWYRQQPGQSLTLIATANQGSEATYESGFVIDKFPISRPNLTFSTLTVSNMSPEDSSIYLCSVVRGGTEAFFGQGTRLTVV.

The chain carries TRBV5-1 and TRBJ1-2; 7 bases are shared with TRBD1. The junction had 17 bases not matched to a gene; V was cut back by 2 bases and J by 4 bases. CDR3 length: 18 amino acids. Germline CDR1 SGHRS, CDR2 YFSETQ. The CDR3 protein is CASSLGQGQTGLVYGYTF. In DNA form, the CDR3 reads TGCGCCAGCAGCTTAGGTCAGGGACAGACGGGCTTGGTCTATGGCTACACCTTC.

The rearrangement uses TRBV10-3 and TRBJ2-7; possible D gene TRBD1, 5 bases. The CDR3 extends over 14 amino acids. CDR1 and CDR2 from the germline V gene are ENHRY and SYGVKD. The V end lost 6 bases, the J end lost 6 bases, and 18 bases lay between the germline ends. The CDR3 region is CAISLDSSRFEQYF. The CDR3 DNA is TGTGCCATCAGCCTTGACAGCTCCAGGTTCGAGCAGTACTTC.

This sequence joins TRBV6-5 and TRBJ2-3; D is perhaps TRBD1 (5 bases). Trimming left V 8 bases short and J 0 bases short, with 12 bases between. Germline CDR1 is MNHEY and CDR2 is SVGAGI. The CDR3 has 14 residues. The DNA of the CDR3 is TGTGCCAGCCACCGACAGACTAGCACAGATACGCAGTATTTT. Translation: CASHRQTSTDTQYF.

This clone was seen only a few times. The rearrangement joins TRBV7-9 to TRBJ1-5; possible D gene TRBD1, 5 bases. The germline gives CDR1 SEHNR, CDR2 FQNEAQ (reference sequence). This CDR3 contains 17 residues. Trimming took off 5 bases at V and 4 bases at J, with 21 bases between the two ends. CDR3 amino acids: CASSNAAFLGPNQPQHF. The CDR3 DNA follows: TGTGCCAGCAGCAATGCCGCCTTCTTGGGGCCAAATCAGCCCCAGCATTTT. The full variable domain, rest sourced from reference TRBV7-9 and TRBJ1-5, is DTGVSQNPRHKITKRGQNVTFRCDPISEHNRLYWYRQTLGQGPEFLTYFQNEAQLEKSRLLSDRFSAERPKGSFSTLEIQRTEQGDSAMYLCASSNAAFLGPNQPQHFGDGTRLSIL.

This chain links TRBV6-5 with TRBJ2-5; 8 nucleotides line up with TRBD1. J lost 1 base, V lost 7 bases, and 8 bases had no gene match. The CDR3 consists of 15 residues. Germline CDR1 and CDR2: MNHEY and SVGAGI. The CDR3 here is CASNTRGRGQETQYF. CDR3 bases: TGTGCCAGCAACACCAGGGGGCGCGGCCAAGAGACCCAGTACTTC.

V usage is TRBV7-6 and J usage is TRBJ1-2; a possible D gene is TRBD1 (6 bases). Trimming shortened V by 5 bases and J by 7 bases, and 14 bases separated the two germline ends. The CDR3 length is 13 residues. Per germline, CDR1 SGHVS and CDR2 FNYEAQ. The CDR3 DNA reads TGTGCCAGCAGCCCCGGGGGGGCGCGTGGCTACACCTTC. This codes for CASSPGGARGYTF. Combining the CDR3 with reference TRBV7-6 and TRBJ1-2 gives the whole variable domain GAGVSQSPRYKVTKRGQDVALRCDPISGHVSLYWYRQALGQGPEFLTYFNYEAQQDKSGLPNDRFSAERPEGSISTLTIQRTEQRDSAMYRCASSPGGARGYTFGSGTRLTVV.

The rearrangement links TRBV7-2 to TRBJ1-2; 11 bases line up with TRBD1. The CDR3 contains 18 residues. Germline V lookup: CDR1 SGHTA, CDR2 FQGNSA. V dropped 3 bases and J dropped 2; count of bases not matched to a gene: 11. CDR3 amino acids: CASSFDGTGGSLNYGYTF. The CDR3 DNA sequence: TGTGCCAGCAGCTTCGATGGGACAGGGGGTTCCTTAAACTATGGCTACACCTTC.

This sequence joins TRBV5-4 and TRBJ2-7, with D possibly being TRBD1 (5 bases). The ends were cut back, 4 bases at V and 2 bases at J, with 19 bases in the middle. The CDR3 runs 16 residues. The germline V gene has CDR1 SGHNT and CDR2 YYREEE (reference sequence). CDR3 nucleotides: TGTGCCAGCAGCGGTAGCTCCCAGGGCAACACCTACGAGCAGTACTTC. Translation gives CASSGSSQGNTYEQYF.

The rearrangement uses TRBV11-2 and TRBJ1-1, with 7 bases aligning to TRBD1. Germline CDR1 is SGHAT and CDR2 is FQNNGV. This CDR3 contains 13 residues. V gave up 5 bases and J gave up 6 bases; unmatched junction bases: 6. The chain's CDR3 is CASSIRTGSEAFF. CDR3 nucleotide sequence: TGTGCCAGCAGCATCCGGACAGGTTCTGAAGCTTTCTTT.

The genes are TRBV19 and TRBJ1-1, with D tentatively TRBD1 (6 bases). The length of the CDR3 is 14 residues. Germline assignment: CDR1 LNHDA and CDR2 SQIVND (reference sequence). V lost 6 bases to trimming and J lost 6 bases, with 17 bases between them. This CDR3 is CASSGVAGAAEAFF. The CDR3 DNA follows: TGTGCCAGTAGCGGGGTGGCAGGGGCGGCTGAAGCTTTCTTT.

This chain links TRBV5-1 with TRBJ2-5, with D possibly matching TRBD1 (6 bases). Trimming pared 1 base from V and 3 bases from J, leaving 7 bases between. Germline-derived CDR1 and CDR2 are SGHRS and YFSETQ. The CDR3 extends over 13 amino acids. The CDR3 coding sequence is TGCGCCAGCAGCTTGACAGGGAAAGAGACCCAGTACTTC. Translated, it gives CASSLTGKETQYF.

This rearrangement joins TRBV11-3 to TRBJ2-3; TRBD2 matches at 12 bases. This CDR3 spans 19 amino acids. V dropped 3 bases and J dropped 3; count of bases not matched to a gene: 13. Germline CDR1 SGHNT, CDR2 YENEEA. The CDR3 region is CASSLGLELAGGQTDTQYF. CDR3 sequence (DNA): TGTGCCAGCAGCTTGGGCCTGGAACTAGCGGGGGGCCAGACAGATACGCAGTATTTT.

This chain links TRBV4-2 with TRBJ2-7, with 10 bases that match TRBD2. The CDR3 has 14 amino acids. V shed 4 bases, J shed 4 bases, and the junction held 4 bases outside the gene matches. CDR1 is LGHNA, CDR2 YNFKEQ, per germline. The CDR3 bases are TGTGCCAGCAGCCTTGGGACTAGCGATTACGAGCAGTACTTC. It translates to CASSLGTSDYEQYF.

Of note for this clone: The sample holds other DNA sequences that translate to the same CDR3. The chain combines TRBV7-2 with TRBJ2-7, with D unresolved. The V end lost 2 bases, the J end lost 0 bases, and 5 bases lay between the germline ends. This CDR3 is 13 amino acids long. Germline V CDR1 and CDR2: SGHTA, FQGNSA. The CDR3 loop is CASSLPSSYEQYF. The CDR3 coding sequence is TGTGCCAGCAGCTTACCCAGCTCCTACGAGCAGTACTTC.